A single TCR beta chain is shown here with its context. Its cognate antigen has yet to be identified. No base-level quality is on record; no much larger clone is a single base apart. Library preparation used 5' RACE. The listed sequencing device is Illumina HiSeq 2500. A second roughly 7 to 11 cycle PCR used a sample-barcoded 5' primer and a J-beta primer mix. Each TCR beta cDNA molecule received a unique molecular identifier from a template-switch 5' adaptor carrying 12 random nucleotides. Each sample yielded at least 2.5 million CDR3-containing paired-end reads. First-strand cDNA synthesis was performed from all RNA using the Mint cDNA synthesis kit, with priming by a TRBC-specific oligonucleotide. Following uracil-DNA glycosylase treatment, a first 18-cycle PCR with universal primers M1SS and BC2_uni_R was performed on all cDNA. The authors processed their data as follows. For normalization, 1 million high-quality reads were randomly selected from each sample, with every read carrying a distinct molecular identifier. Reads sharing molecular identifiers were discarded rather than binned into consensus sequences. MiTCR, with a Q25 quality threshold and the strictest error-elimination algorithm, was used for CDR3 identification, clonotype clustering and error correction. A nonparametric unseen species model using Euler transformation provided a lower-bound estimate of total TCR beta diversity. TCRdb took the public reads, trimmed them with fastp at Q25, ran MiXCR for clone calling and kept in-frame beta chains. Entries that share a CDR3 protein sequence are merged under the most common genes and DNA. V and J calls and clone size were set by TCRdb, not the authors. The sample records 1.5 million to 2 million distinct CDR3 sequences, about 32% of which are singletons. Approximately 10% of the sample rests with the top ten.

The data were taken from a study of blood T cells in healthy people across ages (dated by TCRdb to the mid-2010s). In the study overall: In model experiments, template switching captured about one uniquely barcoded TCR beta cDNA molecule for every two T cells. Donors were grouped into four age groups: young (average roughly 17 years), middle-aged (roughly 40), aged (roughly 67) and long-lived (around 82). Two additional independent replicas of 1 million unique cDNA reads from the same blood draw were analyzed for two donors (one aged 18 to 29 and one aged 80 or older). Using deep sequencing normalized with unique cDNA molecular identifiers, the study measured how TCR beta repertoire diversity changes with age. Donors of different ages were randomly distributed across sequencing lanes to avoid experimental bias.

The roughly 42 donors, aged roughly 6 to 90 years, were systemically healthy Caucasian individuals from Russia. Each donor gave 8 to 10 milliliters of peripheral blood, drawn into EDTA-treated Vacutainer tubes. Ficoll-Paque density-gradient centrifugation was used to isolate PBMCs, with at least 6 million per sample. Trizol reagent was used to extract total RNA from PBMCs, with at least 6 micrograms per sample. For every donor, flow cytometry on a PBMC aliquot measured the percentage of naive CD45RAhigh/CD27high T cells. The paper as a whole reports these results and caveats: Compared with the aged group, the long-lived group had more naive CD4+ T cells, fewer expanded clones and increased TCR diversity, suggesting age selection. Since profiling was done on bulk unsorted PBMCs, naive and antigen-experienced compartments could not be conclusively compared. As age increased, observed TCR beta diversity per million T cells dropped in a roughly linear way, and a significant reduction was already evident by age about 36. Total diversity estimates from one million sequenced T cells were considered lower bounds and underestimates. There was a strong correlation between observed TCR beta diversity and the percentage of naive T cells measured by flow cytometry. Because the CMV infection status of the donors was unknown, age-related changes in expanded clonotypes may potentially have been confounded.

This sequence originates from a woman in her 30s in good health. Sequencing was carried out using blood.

The CDR3 in this case is CSARIRGLAGVMSEQYF. The sequenced DNA is TGCAGTGCTAGAATCCGGGGACTAGCGGGAGTTATGTCCGAGCAGTACTTC. Rearrangement joined TRBV20-1 to TRBJ2-7, and 14 junctional nucleotides match TRBD2. Trimming leaves V shorter by 2 bases and J shorter by 6 bases, with the junction holding 12 bases beyond the gene matches. The germline V gene (reference sequence) gives CDR1 as DFQATT and CDR2 as SNEGSKA. Counted from cysteine to phenylalanine, this CDR3 has 17 amino acids. Here the CDR3 DNA is all that survives: 51 bases in frame from base 1.